This TCR beta chain came from a study of T cell responses to AZD1222 COVID-19 vaccine (dated by TCRdb to the early 2020s). Regarding the complete study: TCR sequencing covered fewer than 250 trial participants: 207 given two doses of AZD1222 and 26 given two doses of MenACWY control vaccine. Trial participants were enrolled by age into 18-55, 56-69 and 70-plus year subgroups, with 148, 28 and 57 TCR-sequenced participants respectively. Study-wide findings and limitations: In the small 56-69-year group, the increase in depth fell short of significance, most likely because of low power. Conclusions about previously exposed vaccinees are limited, since just six or seven AZD1222 recipients were seropositive for SARS-CoV-2 at baseline. Reportedly, almost half of the unique spike-specific TCRs recognized epitopes lying outside the regions that are mutated in the B.1.351 and B.1.1.7 variants. The vaccine-associated CD4 TCRs covered the entire spike protein, and the dominant responses fell in regions 160-218 and 743-854. Participants were mostly white British and included more females than males, and it was suggested by the authors that clonal diversity may have been underestimated. Because no day 14 peak-response samples were available, repertoires were characterized only after the peak T cell response. Spike-specific TCR breadth and depth rose significantly after two AZD1222 doses compared with day 0 and with MenACWY recipients.

In the case of this clone: The antigen it recognizes is unknown. Base qualities were left out, and no much larger clone turns up one base away.

The CDR3 regions of human TCRbeta chains were analyzed by immunosequencing. Per the authors' processing: TCRs in the repertoires were matched against a reference library of SARS-CoV-2-specific TCRs that had been generated with the MIRA antigen-specificity platform. Breadth meant the fraction of unique TCRs that were SARS-CoV-2-associated, whereas depth meant the fraction of total T cells that were SARS-CoV-2-associated. Using the MIRA data, each spike-specific TCR was assigned both to the spike region to which the TCR was reactive and to a CD4 or CD8 class. Log10-transformed breadth and depth values were compared by one-way ANOVA with Sidak's multiple comparisons tests. TCRdb took this table from immuneACCESS and kept in-frame rearrangements with V and J called. Such tables lack part of the clones; where checked against another copy, unresolved V genes explain under half of the gap, and the rest is unexplained. That table furnishes V, J and clone size, whereas the DNA furnished D and trimming. Here the sample has some 140,000 clones; roughly nine tenths occur a single time. Together, the top ten hold 5.5% of the sample.

This specimen's time point label, per the study, means: baseline before first vaccination. The sample's treatment or condition label, in plain terms: meningococcal conjugate vaccine given as trial control. Samples from vaccinated people were obtained from the UK trials COV001 and COV002, which included a single-blind randomized controlled phase 2/3 trial of AZD1222 (ChAdOx1 nCoV-19) in healthy adults. For TCRbeta chain sequencing, PBMC samples were collected from trial participants at day 0 and at day 28 after the second dose. Measured from the cysteine to the valine, the CDR3 is 15 residues long. The only DNA kept is the CDR3, 45 bases in frame from the first base. The germline V gene specifies MNHEY as CDR1 and SVGAGI as CDR2. V lost 6 bases and J lost 0 bases; the stretch between them is 15 bases long.

Sequenced here: peripheral blood, sampled on day 0 of MenACWY control vaccination. This receptor chain uses TRBV6-5 and TRBJ2-7; the D gene is possibly TRBD1 or TRBD2, each agreeing over 7 bases. This TCR derives from an adult in good health. At the DNA level, the sequence is TGTGCCAGCAGCCCAGGGGGGGCGAGCTCCTACGAGCAGTACGTC. This encodes CASSPGGASSYEQYV.